The clone carrying this TCR beta chain has only a few counts. No antigen is known for it. The data were obtained in a study of T cells after yellow fever vaccination. Study outcomes and limitations: Subsequent booster samples again held most clones from primary vaccination (96% CD4, about 90% CD8). A limited proportion of clonotypes was detected within both the CD4 and CD8 compartments.

Template switching with 5'RACE generated the TCR cDNA and added a universal primer site and UMIs. MiXCR, applied by TCRdb to the 5' RACE reads, yields one record per CDR3 protein. The sample contains approximately 550,000 distinct CDR3 sequences, less than 15% of which appear only once. This CDR3 has 14 amino acids. Trimming pared 7 bases from V and 0 bases from J, leaving 12 bases between. The germline V gene has CDR1 SEHNR and CDR2 FQNEAQ (reference sequence). This rearrangement joins TRBV7-9 to TRBJ1-1, with TRBD1 as a possible D gene (5 bases). The TCR sequence derives from a young man who received the YFV17D yellow fever vaccine. The sequencing used PBMCs, collected on the day of the yellow fever booster vaccination. The DNA of the CDR3 is TGTGCCAGCATCGTAGGGGTCCTGAACACTGAAGCTTTCTTT. Translation: CASIVGVLNTEAFF. Using reference TRBV7-9 and TRBJ1-1 for the parts outside the CDR3, the full variable domain is DTGVSQNPRHKITKRGQNVTFRCDPISEHNRLYWYRQTLGQGPEFLTYFQNEAQLEKSRLLSDRFSAERPKGSFSTLEIQRTEQGDSAMYLCASIVGVLNTEAFFGQGTRLTVV.